Shown below are 5 T cell receptor beta chains from a single sample sequenced in a study of cytomegalovirus exposure and HLA in healthy donors. The PCR used 60 Vbeta and 13 Jbeta primers. Generated by immunoSEQ multiplex PCR, the TCRdb table keeps only in-frame clones and is missing some. Here the sample spans more than 200,000 clones, more than 60% being singletons. The material sequenced was PBMCs. The receptors here all came from a man in his forties in good health and CMV-seronegative.

The V gene is TRBV5-1, the J gene TRBJ2-7, with 8 bases aligning to TRBD1. J gave up 3 bases and V 0 bases, and 17 bases lay outside the gene matches. The CDR3 has 19 amino acids. Looked up from germline, CDR1 is SGHRS and CDR2 is YFSETQ. This CDR3 reads CASSLELAPGQGPNYEQYF. The DNA of the CDR3 is TGCGCCAGCAGCTTGGAATTGGCCCCTGGACAGGGACCAAACTACGAGCAGTACTTC.

This chain joins TRBV11-3 and TRBJ2-3; 11 nucleotides line up with TRBD2. The CDR3 is 19 amino acids. The V and J ends lost 1 base and 4 bases, in that order; junction bases with no gene match: 13. Germline CDR1 reads SGHNT; CDR2 reads YENEEA. CDR3 nucleotides: TGTGCCAGCAGCTTAGGGGACCGACTAGCGGGAAGAGTAGCAGATACGCAGTATTTT. This gives the protein CASSLGDRLAGRVADTQYF.

The chain uses TRBV15 and TRBJ1-5, with a tentative D call TRBD1 (6 bases). The V end lost 0 bases, the J end lost 1 base, and 13 bases lay between the germline ends. The CDR3 runs to 17 residues. Germline assignment: CDR1 LNHNV and CDR2 YYDKDF (reference sequence). The DNA of the CDR3 is TGTGCCACCAGCAGAGATACAGGGCTTTTAAGCAATCAGCCCCAGCATTTT. Its translation is CATSRDTGLLSNQPQHF.

This clone has just a few counts. V is TRBV19 and J is TRBJ1-4; D might be TRBD1 (5 bases). Germline CDR1 and CDR2: LNHDA and SQIVND (reference sequence). Trimming pared 3 bases from V and 4 bases from J, leaving 9 bases between. The CDR3 runs 14 residues. The DNA of the CDR3 is TGTGCCAGTAGTATGCAGGGCGGTAATGAAAAACTGTTTTTT. Protein: CASSMQGGNEKLFF.

This clone was picked up one time. This chain uses TRBV4-2 with TRBJ2-2; 7 bases align to TRBD2. The V and J ends lost 8 bases and 4 bases, in that order; junction bases with no gene match: 13. This CDR3 has 16 residues. The germline gives CDR1 LGHNA, CDR2 YNFKEQ. The CDR3 DNA reads TGTGCCAGCCGATTCCCACTAGGGGAGGGCACCGGGGAGCTGTTTTTT. Protein product: CASRFPLGEGTGELFF.